Below are 9 T cell receptor beta chains sequenced from a single sample in a study of T-cell memory formation after mild COVID-19. Each CDR3 protein is one row after TCRdb ran MiXCR on the 5' RACE reads. The sample has 400,000 to 500,000 distinct CDR3 sequences, 20% to 25% seen once; the top ten hold 7.5% to 10%. The sequenced sample was PBMCs or a T cell subset sorted from them (not recorded which). These receptors were taken from an adult woman who had mild COVID-19 (a few samples of this study predate the infection). Cell type and time point are not known.

The table lists this clonotype with a few counts. This chain uses TRBV20-1 with TRBJ2-5; maybe TRBD2 (7 bases). This CDR3 has 15 amino acids. V was trimmed by 6 bases and J by 9 bases, leaving 26 bases between them. Per germline, CDR1 DFQATT and CDR2 SNEGSKA (reference sequence). The CDR3 here is CSARPQRGAREPQYF. As DNA, the CDR3 is TGCAGTGCCCGCCCCCAACGGGGGGCCAGGGAGCCCCAGTACTTC.

The J gene is TRBJ2-7, the V gene TRBV6-5; maybe TRBD1 (6 bases). CDR3 size: 11 residues. Trimming took off 9 bases at V and 7 bases at J, with 13 bases between the two ends. From germline, CDR1 is MNHEY and CDR2 SVGAGI. The CDR3 DNA is TGTGCCAGTACACAGGGTCGTGAGCAGTACTTC. Protein: CASTQGREQYF.

The chain joins TRBV11-3 to TRBJ2-3; TRBD1 agrees at 9 bases. CDR1 is SGHNT, CDR2 YENEEA, per germline. The CDR3 runs 16 residues. The V segment lost 3 bases and the J segment 3 bases; nucleotides outside the gene matches: 7. The CDR3 region has the DNA TGTGCCAGCAGCTTCGGGGGACAGGGTTGGACAGATACGCAGTATTTT. It encodes CASSFGGQGWTDTQYF.

This clonotype was detected a few times. The genes are TRBV5-1 and TRBJ2-7, with 7 bases that match TRBD1. Germline V gene sequence: CDR1 SGHRS, CDR2 YFSETQ. The V segment lost 0 bases and the J segment 6 bases; nucleotides outside the gene matches: 6. This CDR3 is 14 amino acids long. The CDR3 DNA reads as TGCGCCAGCAGCTTGGGACAGGGTGTGGGCGAGCAGTACTTC. This gives the protein CASSLGQGVGEQYF.

This clonotype showed up many times. The genes are TRBV5-1 and TRBJ1-5; TRBD1 matches at 8 bases. Trimming cost V 3 bases and J 4 bases; bases outside gene matches: 6. Germline V gene lookup returns CDR1 SGHRS and CDR2 YFSETQ. This CDR3 is 15 amino acids long. As DNA, the CDR3 is TGCGCCAGCAGCTCGGATGGACAGGGAAATCAGCCCCAGCATTTT. Its translation: CASSSDGQGNQPQHF.

This clonotype was seen many times. The gene calls are TRBV9 and TRBJ2-3; 15 nucleotides agree with TRBD2. The germline V gene encodes CDR1 SGDLS and CDR2 YYNGEE. This CDR3 contains 15 residues. Losses at the gene ends were 2 bases for V and 6 bases for J; bases not matched to a gene: 1. The CDR3 sequence: CASSVGLAGGDTQYF. The DNA for the CDR3 is TGTGCCAGCAGCGTCGGACTAGCGGGAGGGGATACGCAGTATTTT.

The table lists this clonotype with many counts. The chain recombines TRBV7-2 with TRBJ2-7; TRBD1 might be the D (6 bases). V dropped 5 bases and J dropped 0 bases, with 17 bases sitting between them. The CDR3 consists of 16 residues. Germline V gene lookup returns CDR1 SGHTA and CDR2 FQGNSA. The CDR3 sequence is CASSPVGGVSSYEQYF. The CDR3 bases are TGTGCCAGCAGCCCTGTTGGGGGCGTAAGCTCCTACGAGCAGTACTTC.

The rearrangement joins TRBV24-1 to TRBJ2-1; weak D call: TRBD2 (5 bases). The germline CDR1 and CDR2 sequences are KGHDR and SFDVKD. The V end lost 0 bases, the J end lost 4 bases, and 12 bases lay between the germline ends. The CDR3 sequence is 16 residues long. The CDR3 DNA reads as TGTGCCACCAGTGATTTGAACTCGGCGGGTTACAATGAGCAGTTCTTC. As protein: CATSDLNSAGYNEQFF.

A few counts support this clonotype. V and J are TRBV24-1 and TRBJ2-1; maybe TRBD2 (5 bases). Trimming left V 4 bases short and J 0 bases short, with 9 bases between. CDR1 is KGHDR, CDR2 SFDVKD, per germline. The CDR3 has 15 amino acids. The CDR3 protein is CATSERGSSYNEQFF. CDR3 DNA sequence: TGTGCCACCAGTGAACGTGGGAGCTCCTACAATGAGCAGTTCTTC.